This T cell receptor beta chain was sequenced for a study of identical twins. Unmatched junction bases numbered 11, after V lost 11 bases and J lost 9 bases. CDR1 is LNHDA and CDR2 is SQIVND in the germline V gene (reference sequence). This CDR3 region has 13 residues. Every donor was a healthy Caucasian. Using its own MiXCR run on the 5' RACE reads, TCRdb lists one record per CDR3 protein. The sample shows about 690,000 distinct CDR3 sequences, 21% of them seen only once. The same data also went into a second study, on T cells expressing NK-cell markers.

The V and J genes are TRBV19 and TRBJ2-2, with 8 positions matching TRBD2. The specimen was PBMCs. The TCR sequence derives from a woman aged 18-29 years in good health. The CDR3 reads CASRAGGRRELFF. Written as DNA, the CDR3 is TGTGCCTCCCGTGCGGGAGGTCGAAGGGAGCTGTTTTTT.